The clone carrying this T cell receptor beta chain was picked up many times. Its specificity is unknown. The entry originates in a study of neurological immune-mediated disorders. Points from the study as a whole: The study found the most TCR clonal expansion in HTLV-1-associated myelopathy and the least in multiple sclerosis, below healthy controls.

TCRdb fed the 5' RACE reads into MiXCR, producing one record per CDR3 protein. The sample yields 25,000 to 30,000 distinct CDR3 sequences, approximately 22% seen once. Material: CD4+ T cells from blood. The receptor comes from a man aged 50 to 60 with HTLV-1-associated myelopathy (HAM/TSP).

The CDR3 loop is CASSEARGANVLTF. CDR3 nucleotides: TGCGCCAGCAGCGAGGCCCGTGGGGCCAACGTCCTGACTTTC. The chain carries TRBV5-1 and TRBJ2-6; D is ambiguous. The CDR3 sequence is 14 residues long. Trimming took 4 bases from V and 3 from J, leaving 8 bases between them. Germline V CDR1 and CDR2: SGHRS, YFSETQ. Full variable domain (missing parts from reference TRBV5-1 and TRBJ2-6): KAGVTQTPRYLIKTRGQQVTLSCSPISGHRSVSWYQQTPGQGLQFLFEYFSETQRNKGNFPGRFSGRQFSNSRSEMNVSTLELGDSALYLCASSEARGANVLTFGAGSRLTVL.